This T cell receptor (beta chain) was identified in a study of T cells after yellow fever vaccination. The wider study: Cell sorting separated EM, EMRA, CM and Tscm memory subsets by CD3, CD45RA, CCR7 and CD95. It was SMART-Seq v4 Ultra Low Input that prepared the fractions with low cell numbers.

The CDR3 covers 12 residues. Between the trimmed V and J ends, which lost 6 bases and 2 bases, there was a span of 7 bases. CDR1 and CDR2 (germline): DFQATT, SNEGSKA (reference sequence). This clonotype appeared many times. Template switching by 5'RACE produced TCR cDNA, adding a universal primer site and UMIs. TCRdb analysed the 5' RACE reads with MiXCR anew, one entry per CDR3 protein. The sample contains tens of thousands of distinct CDR3 sequences, around 3.5% of which appear only once. The source was PBMCs, either bulk or a sorted T-cell subset (CD4+, CD8+, memory, or dextramer-sorted; not recorded which), collected about 49 days after the first yellow fever vaccination. The source of this sequence is a man aged 18 to 29 who received the YFV17D yellow fever vaccine. This sequence joins TRBV20-1 and TRBJ2-2, with D perhaps given as TRBD1 or TRBD2 (5 bases each). This CDR3 is CSAGTNTGELFF. Here the CDR3 DNA reads TGCAGTGCCGGGACCAACACCGGGGAGCTGTTTTTT.